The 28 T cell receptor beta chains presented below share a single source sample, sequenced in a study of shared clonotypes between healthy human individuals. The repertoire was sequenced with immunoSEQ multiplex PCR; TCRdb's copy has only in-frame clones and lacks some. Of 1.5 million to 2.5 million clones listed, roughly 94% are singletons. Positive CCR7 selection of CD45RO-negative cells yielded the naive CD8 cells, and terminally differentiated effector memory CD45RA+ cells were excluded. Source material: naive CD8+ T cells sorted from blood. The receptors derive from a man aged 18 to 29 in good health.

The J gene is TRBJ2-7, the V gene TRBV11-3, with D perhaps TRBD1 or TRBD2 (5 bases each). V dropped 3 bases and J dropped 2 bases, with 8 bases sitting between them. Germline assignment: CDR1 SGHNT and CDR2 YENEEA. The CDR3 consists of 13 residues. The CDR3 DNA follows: TGTGCCAGCAGCTTGGGGGAAGCCTACGAGCAGTACTTC. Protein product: CASSLGEAYEQYF.

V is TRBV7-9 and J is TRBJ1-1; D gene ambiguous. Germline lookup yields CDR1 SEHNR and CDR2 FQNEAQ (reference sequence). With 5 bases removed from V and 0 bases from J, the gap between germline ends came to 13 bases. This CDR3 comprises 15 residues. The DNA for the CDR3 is TGTGCCAGCAGCCTGCCCGAGTGGATGAACACTGAAGCTTTCTTT. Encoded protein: CASSLPEWMNTEAFF.

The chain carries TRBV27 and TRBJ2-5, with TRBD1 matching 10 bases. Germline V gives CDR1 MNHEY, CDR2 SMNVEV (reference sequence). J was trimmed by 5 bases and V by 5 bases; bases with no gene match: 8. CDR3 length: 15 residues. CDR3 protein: CASSNRQGAYETQYF. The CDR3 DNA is TGTGCCAGCAGTAACCGACAGGGGGCATACGAGACCCAGTACTTC.

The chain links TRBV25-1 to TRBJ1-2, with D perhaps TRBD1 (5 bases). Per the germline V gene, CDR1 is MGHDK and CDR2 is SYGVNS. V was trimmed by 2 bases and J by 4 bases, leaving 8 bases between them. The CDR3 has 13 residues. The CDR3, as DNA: TGTGCCAGCAGTGAAGGGGCAACCTATGGCTACACCTTC. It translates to CASSEGATYGYTF.

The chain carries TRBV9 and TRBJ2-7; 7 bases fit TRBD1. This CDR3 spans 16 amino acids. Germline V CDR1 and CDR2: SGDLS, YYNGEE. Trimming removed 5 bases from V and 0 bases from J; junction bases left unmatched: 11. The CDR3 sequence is CASSPNSDRFSYEQYF. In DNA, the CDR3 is TGTGCCAGCAGTCCCAATTCGGACAGGTTCTCCTACGAGCAGTACTTC.

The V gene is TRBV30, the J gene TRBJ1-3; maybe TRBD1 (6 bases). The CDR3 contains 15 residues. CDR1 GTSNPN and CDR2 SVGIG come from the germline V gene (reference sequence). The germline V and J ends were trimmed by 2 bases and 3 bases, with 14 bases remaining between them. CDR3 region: CAWSFGTLYGNTIYF. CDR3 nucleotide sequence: TGTGCCTGGAGTTTCGGGACACTTTATGGAAACACCATATATTTT. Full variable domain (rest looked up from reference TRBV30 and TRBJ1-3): SQTIHQWPATLVQPVGSPLSLECTVEGTSNPNLYWYRQAAGRGLQLLFYSVGIGQISSEVPQNLSASRPQDRQFILSSKKLLLSDSGFYLCAWSFGTLYGNTIYFGEGSWLTVV.

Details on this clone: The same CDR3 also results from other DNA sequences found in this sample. The CDR3 coding sequence is TGCGCCAGCAGTTTGACAGGGGCCTACGAGCAGTACTTC. Encoded protein: CASSLTGAYEQYF. The rearrangement uses TRBV10-2 and TRBJ2-7; 8 nucleotides align to TRBD1. The CDR3 length is 13 residues. Germline CDR1 and CDR2: WSHSY and SAAADI. The ends lost 5 bases at V and 2 bases at J; junction bases unmatched: 2.

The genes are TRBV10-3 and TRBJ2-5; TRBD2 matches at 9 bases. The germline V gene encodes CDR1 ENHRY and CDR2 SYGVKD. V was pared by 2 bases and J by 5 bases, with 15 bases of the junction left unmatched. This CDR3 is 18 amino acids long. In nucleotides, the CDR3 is TGTGCCATCAGTGAGCGGGCTAGCGGGGCCGTTCGGTGGGAGACCCAGTACTTC. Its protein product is CAISERASGAVRWETQYF.

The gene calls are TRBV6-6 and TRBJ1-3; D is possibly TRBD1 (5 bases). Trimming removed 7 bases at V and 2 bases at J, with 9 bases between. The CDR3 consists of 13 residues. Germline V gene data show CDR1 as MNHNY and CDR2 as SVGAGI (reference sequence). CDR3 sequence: CASNPGAGNTIYF. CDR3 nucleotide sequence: TGTGCCAGCAACCCGGGGGCTGGAAACACCATATATTTT.

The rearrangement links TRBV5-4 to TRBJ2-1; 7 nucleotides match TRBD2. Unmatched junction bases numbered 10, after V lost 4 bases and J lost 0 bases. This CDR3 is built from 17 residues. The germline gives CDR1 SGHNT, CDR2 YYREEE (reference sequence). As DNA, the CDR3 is TGTGCCAGCAGCGCGCGCCTAGCGGAGAGCTCCTACAATGAGCAGTTCTTC. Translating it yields CASSARLAESSYNEQFF. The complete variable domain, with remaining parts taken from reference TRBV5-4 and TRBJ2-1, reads ETGVTQSPTHLIKTRGQQVTLRCSSQSGHNTVSWYQQALGQGPQFIFQYYREEENGRGNFPPRFSGLQFPNYSSELNVNALELDDSALYLCASSARLAESSYNEQFFGPGTRLTVL.

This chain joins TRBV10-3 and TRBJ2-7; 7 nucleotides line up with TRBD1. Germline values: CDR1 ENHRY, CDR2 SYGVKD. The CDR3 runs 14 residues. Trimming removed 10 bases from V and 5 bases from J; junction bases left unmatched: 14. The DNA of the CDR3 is TGTGCCACACGGCCGGACAGGCTCCCCGACGAGCAGTACTTC. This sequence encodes CATRPDRLPDEQYF.

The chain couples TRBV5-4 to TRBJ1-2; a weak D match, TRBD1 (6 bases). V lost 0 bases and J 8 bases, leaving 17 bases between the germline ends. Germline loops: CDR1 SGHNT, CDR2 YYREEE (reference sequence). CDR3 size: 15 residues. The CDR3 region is CASSLEQGPSDGYTF. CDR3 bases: TGTGCCAGCAGCTTGGAACAGGGCCCCTCGGACGGCTACACCTTC.

CDR3 loop: CASSPGQGRDGYTF. CDR3 DNA: TGTGCCAGCAGCCCGGGACAGGGGAGAGATGGCTACACCTTC. V is TRBV7-8 and J is TRBJ1-2; 10 nucleotides align to TRBD1. With V trimmed by 5 bases and J by 6 bases, 6 bases remained unmatched. The CDR3 runs 14 residues. Germline assignment: CDR1 SGHVS and CDR2 FQNEAQ.

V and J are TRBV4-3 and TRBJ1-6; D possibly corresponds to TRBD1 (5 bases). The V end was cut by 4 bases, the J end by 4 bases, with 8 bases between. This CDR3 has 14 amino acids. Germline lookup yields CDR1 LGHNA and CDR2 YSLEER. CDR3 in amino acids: CASSPTVYNSPLHF. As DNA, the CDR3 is TGCGCCAGCAGCCCGACAGTATATAATTCACCCCTCCACTTT.

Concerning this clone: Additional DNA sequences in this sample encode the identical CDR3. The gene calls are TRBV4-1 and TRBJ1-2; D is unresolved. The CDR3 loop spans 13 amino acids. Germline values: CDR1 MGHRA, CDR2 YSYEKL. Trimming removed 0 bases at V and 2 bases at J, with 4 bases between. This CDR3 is CASSQEGNYGYTF. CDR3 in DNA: TGCGCCAGCAGCCAAGAAGGAAACTATGGCTACACCTTC.

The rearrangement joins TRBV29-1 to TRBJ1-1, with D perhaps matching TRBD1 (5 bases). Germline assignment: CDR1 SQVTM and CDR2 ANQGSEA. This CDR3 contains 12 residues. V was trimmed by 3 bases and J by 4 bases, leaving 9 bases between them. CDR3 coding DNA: TGCAGCGTTGATGAGGGGCTCACTGAAGCTTTCTTT. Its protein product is CSVDEGLTEAFF.

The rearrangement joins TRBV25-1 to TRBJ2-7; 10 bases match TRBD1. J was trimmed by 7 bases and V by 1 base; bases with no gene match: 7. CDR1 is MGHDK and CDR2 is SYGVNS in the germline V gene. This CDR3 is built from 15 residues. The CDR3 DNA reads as TGTGCCAGCAGTGAATGGGTAGGACAGGGGGGAGAGCAGTACTTC. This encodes CASSEWVGQGGEQYF.

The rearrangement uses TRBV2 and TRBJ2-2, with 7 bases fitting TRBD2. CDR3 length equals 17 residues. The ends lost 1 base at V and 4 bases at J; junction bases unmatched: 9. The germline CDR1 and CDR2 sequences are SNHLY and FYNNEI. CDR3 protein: CASSEGGRAGLTGELFF. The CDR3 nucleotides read TGTGCCAGCAGTGAAGGTGGGAGGGCCGGGCTCACCGGGGAGCTGTTTTTT.

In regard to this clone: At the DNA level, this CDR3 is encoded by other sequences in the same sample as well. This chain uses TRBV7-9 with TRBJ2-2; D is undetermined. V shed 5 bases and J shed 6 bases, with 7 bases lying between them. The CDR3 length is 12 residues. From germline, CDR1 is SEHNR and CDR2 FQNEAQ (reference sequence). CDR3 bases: TGTGCCAGCAGCCCCCTCCCCGGGGAGCTGTTTTTT. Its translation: CASSPLPGELFF. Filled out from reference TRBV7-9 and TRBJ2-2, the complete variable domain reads DTGVSQNPRHKITKRGQNVTFRCDPISEHNRLYWYRQTLGQGPEFLTYFQNEAQLEKSRLLSDRFSAERPKGSFSTLEIQRTEQGDSAMYLCASSPLPGELFFGEGSRLTVL.

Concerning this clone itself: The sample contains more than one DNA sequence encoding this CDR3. Here the CDR3 reads CASRLNTEAFF. For the CDR3, the DNA is TGCGCCAGCAGGTTGAACACTGAAGCTTTCTTT. This chain uses TRBV4-1 with TRBJ1-1; D gene uncertain. The CDR3 has 11 residues. Germline V lookup: CDR1 MGHRA, CDR2 YSYEKL. Trimming left V 6 bases short and J 0 bases short, with 2 bases between.

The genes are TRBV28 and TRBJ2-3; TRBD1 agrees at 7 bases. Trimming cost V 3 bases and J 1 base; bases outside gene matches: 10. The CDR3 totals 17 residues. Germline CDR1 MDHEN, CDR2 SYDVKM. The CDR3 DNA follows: TGTGCCAGCAGTTTTGTGGGACAGTGGTCGGGCACAGATACGCAGTATTTT. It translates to CASSFVGQWSGTDTQYF. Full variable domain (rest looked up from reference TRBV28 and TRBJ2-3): DVKVTQSSRYLVKRTGEKVFLECVQDMDHENMFWYRQDPGLGLRLIYFSYDVKMKEKGDIPEGYSVSREKKERFSLILESASTNQTSMYLCASSFVGQWSGTDTQYFGPGTRLTVL.

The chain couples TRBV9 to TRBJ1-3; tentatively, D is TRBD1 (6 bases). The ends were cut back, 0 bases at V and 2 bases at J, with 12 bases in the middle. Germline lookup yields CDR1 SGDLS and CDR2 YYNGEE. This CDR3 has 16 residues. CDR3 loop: CASSVGQAPPGNTIYF. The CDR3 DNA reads TGTGCCAGCAGCGTAGGACAGGCCCCTCCTGGAAACACCATATATTTT.

CDR3 sequence (DNA): TGTGCCAGCAGCTTATACCCTAGCGGGAGCTCCTACAATGAGCAGTTCTTC. Translating gives CASSLYPSGSSYNEQFF. This chain joins TRBV13 and TRBJ2-1, with TRBD2 matching over 10 bases. This CDR3 region has 17 residues. Germline CDR1 reads PRHDT; CDR2 reads FYEKMQ (reference sequence). The V segment lost 2 bases and the J segment 0 bases; nucleotides outside the gene matches: 4.

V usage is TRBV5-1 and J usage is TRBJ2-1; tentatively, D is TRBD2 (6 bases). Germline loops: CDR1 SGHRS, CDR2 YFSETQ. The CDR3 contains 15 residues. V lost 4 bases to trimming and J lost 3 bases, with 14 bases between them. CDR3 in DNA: TGCGCCAGCAGCGCCCGGGACTCGAGCTACAATGAGCAGTTCTTC. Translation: CASSARDSSYNEQFF.

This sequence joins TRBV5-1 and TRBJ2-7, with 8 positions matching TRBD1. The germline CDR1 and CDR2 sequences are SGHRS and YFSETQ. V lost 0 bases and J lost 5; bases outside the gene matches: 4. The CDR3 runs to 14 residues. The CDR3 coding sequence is TGCGCCAGCAGCTTGGAGGGACAGGCGGACGAGCAGTACTTC. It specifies CASSLEGQADEQYF.

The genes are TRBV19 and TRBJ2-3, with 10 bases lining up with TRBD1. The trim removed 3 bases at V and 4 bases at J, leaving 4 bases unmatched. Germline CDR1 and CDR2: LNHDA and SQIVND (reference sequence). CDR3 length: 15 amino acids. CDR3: CASSITTGGADTQYF. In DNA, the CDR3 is TGTGCCAGTAGTATTACGACAGGGGGCGCAGATACGCAGTATTTT.

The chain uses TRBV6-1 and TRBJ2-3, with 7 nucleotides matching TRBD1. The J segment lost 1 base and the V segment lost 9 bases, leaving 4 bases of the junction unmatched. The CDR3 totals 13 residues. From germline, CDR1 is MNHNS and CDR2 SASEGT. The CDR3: CARRDSGTDTQYF. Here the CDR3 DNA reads TGTGCCAGACGGGACAGCGGCACAGATACGCAGTATTTT.

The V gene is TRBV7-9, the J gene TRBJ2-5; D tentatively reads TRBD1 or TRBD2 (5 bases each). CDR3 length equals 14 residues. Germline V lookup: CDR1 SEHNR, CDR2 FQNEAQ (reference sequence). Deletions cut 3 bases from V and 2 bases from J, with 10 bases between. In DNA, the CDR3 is TGTGCCAGCAGCTTCCCGGGACCTCAAGAGACCCAGTACTTC. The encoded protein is CASSFPGPQETQYF.